Presented here are 25 T cell receptor beta chains from one specimen sequenced in a study of T cells in Graves' hyperthyroidism and ophthalmopathy. Amplification of TCR beta CDR3 regions was performed using RNA transcripts as template. Carried out on the TCR CDR3, a first-round RT-PCR used the HTBI primer set. In TCRdb, the multiplex PCR reads were re-called with MiXCR into one record per CDR3 protein. The sample lists fewer than 500,000 distinct CDR3 sequences, about 14% occurring once. The sequencing sample was made of blood. The receptors come from a woman aged 25 to 45 with Graves' ophthalmopathy.

This clonotype was observed at least ten times. This chain connects TRBV20-1 to TRBJ2-3, with 7 bases lining up with TRBD2. Germline loops: CDR1 DFQATT, CDR2 SNEGSKA (reference sequence). V dropped 3 bases and J dropped 5; count of bases not matched to a gene: 17. CDR3 size: 17 residues. The CDR3 sequence: CSARPRLMAGVGDTQYF. The CDR3 nucleotides read TGCAGTGCTAGGCCCCGTTTGATGGCGGGGGTGGGAGATACGCAGTATTTT.

In its sample, this clonotype was seen many times. The chain couples TRBV7-8 to TRBJ1-1, with 7 bases identical to TRBD1. There are 14 residues in the CDR3. The ends lost 5 bases at V and 5 bases at J; junction bases unmatched: 8. Per the germline V gene, CDR1 is SGHVS and CDR2 is FQNEAQ. CDR3 DNA: TGTGCCAGCAGCGACAGGGTGACCCATACTGAAGCTTTCTTT. It codes for CASSDRVTHTEAFF.

This rearrangement joins TRBV7-2 to TRBJ2-1, with D tentatively TRBD2 (5 bases). V was clipped by 1 base and J by 10 bases, with 14 bases between them. There are 14 residues in the CDR3. Germline CDR1 SGHTA, CDR2 FQGNSA. CDR3 DNA sequence: TGTGCCAGCAGCTTAGAAGGTAGCGTAATGGAGCAGTTCTTC. This translates into CASSLEGSVMEQFF.

This clonotype was observed at least ten times. CDR3 amino acids: CATSPWTGVSYEQYF. In DNA, the CDR3 is TGTGCCACCAGCCCCTGGACAGGGGTCTCCTACGAGCAGTACTTC. J is TRBJ2-7 and V is TRBV15; 9 bases match TRBD1. CDR3 length: 15 amino acids. V dropped 5 bases and J dropped 0; count of bases not matched to a gene: 5. The V gene's germline CDR1 is LNHNV and CDR2 YYDKDF (reference sequence).

There are many counts of this clonotype. The chain uses TRBV4-1 and TRBJ1-5; D gene ambiguous. Trimming took 1 base from V and 0 from J, leaving 10 bases between them. In germline, CDR1 is MGHRA, CDR2 YSYEKL. This CDR3 is 16 amino acids long. The CDR3 reads CASSQVTTASNQPQHF. CDR3 DNA: TGCGCCAGCAGCCAAGTGACAACAGCTAGCAATCAGCCCCAGCATTTT.

The chain carries TRBV7-2 and TRBJ2-1; possibly TRBD1 for D (6 bases). The CDR3 consists of 15 residues. The germline V gene encodes CDR1 SGHTA and CDR2 FQGNSA. V was pared by 4 bases and J by 7 bases, with 17 bases between. The CDR3 nucleotides are TGTGCCAGCAGCTCCACCGGGACATTGAAGAATGAGCAGTTCTTC. Translation: CASSSTGTLKNEQFF.

This sequence joins TRBV4-1 and TRBJ1-2; D call uncertain. Germline V lookup: CDR1 MGHRA, CDR2 YSYEKL. The CDR3 sequence is 11 residues long. V was shortened by 1 base and J by 9 bases, with 6 bases between the two germline ends. The DNA of the CDR3 is TGCGCCAGCAGCCAAGGTCTGAGCTACACCTTC. Translating it yields CASSQGLSYTF.

V and J are TRBV7-2 and TRBJ2-1; a weak D match, TRBD2 (7 bases). Trimming shortened V by 1 base and J by 7 bases, and 14 bases separated the two germline ends. The CDR3 is 15 residues long. The germline V gene encodes CDR1 SGHTA and CDR2 FQGNSA. The CDR3 region has the DNA TGTGCCAGCAGCTTAGACGGGGCGGGGGCTAATGAGCAGTTCTTC. Its protein product is CASSLDGAGANEQFF.

There are a few counts of this clonotype. Given a much more abundant clone one base away, this may be a read error. The chain joins TRBV12-3 or TRBV12-4 to TRBJ2-2; D is unresolved. The CDR3 contains 14 residues. The CDR3 coding sequence is TGTGCCGGCAGTTTAATGAGGTGGTCCGGGGAGCTGTTTTTT. Its translation: CAGSLMRWSGELFF.

This clonotype was seen many times. V usage is TRBV20-1 and J usage is TRBJ2-7; D call uncertain. Trimming left V 6 bases short and J 3 bases short, with 15 bases between. CDR1 and CDR2 (germline): DFQATT, SNEGSKA (reference sequence). The CDR3 loop spans 13 amino acids. CDR3: CSALTDNVYEQYF. In DNA form, the CDR3 reads TGCAGTGCCCTGACGGATAATGTCTACGAGCAGTACTTC.

The rearrangement links TRBV29-1 to TRBJ2-1; no reliable D call. The germline V gene has CDR1 SQVTM and CDR2 ANQGSEA. V gave up 4 bases and J gave up 6 bases, with 13 bases separating them. This CDR3 has 13 amino acids. Here the CDR3 DNA reads TGCAGCGTTGTAGAGGACCCCTTCAATGAGCAGTTCTTC. The encoded protein is CSVVEDPFNEQFF.

This clonotype was recorded at least ten times. The chain links TRBV28 to TRBJ1-1, with TRBD1 as a possible D gene (6 bases). Trimming took off 6 bases at V and 4 bases at J, with 12 bases between the two ends. Germline lookup yields CDR1 MDHEN and CDR2 SYDVKM. The CDR3 contains 13 residues. DNA for the CDR3: TGTGCCAGCAGGACACAGGGACTCACTGAAGCTTTCTTT. This codes for CASRTQGLTEAFF. The full variable domain, in which reference TRBV28 and TRBJ1-1 provide the parts outside the CDR3, is DVKVTQSSRYLVKRTGEKVFLECVQDMDHENMFWYRQDPGLGLRLIYFSYDVKMKEKGDIPEGYSVSREKKERFSLILESASTNQTSMYLCASRTQGLTEAFFGQGTRLTVV.

This clonotype showed up many times. V and J are TRBV12-3 or TRBV12-4 and TRBJ2-1, with D unclear. Trimming shortened V by 3 bases and J by 5 bases, and 14 bases separated the two germline ends. This CDR3 has 15 residues. CDR3 sequence: CASSFRKGRNNEQFF. The CDR3 coding sequence is TGTGCCAGCAGTTTTAGAAAGGGAAGGAACAATGAGCAGTTCTTC.

This clonotype was observed many times. The CDR3 DNA is TGTGCCAGCAGCTTAGATCCTAGTCGCTACGAGCAGTACTTC. It is translated as CASSLDPSRYEQYF. The chain employs TRBV7-2 and TRBJ2-7; D gene uncertain. CDR3 length: 14 amino acids. Germline CDR1 SGHTA, CDR2 FQGNSA. V lost 1 base and J lost 3, with 10 bases in between.

This clonotype appeared many times. The rearrangement uses TRBV4-1 and TRBJ2-7; D may be TRBD2 (5 bases). There are 15 residues in the CDR3. Trimming removed 0 bases at V and 1 base at J, with 10 bases between. Germline CDR1 reads MGHRA; CDR2 reads YSYEKL. This chain's CDR3 is CASSQEIAMSYEQYF. CDR3 sequence (DNA): TGCGCCAGCAGCCAAGAAATAGCGATGTCCTACGAGCAGTACTTC.

This chain links TRBV27 with TRBJ1-4, with 9 bases matching TRBD1. There are 15 residues in the CDR3. V gave up 4 bases and J gave up 5 bases; unmatched junction bases: 5. Looked up from germline, CDR1 is MNHEY and CDR2 is SMNVEV (reference sequence). The CDR3, as DNA: TGTGCCAGCAGTTGGACAGGGGACAGGAATGAAAAACTGTTTTTT. This sequence encodes CASSWTGDRNEKLFF.

This clonotype was detected ten times or more. The chain carries TRBV20-1 and TRBJ2-1, with TRBD1 matching over 8 bases. Germline V gene lookup returns CDR1 DFQATT and CDR2 SNEGSKA (reference sequence). J gave up 8 bases and V 8 bases, and 11 bases lay outside the gene matches. CDR3 length: 13 residues. CDR3 sequence reads: CSSGQGAQDEQFF. The CDR3 coding sequence is TGCAGTTCCGGGCAGGGGGCGCAGGATGAGCAGTTCTTC.

As to this clonotype: A much larger clone differs by one base, so this may be a read error. The V and J genes are TRBV7-2 and TRBJ2-4, with a weak D call TRBD1 (6 bases). The CDR3 is 12 amino acids. The germline gives CDR1 SGHTA, CDR2 FQGNSA. This CDR3 is CACSLPWGPEYF. In nucleotides, the CDR3 is TGTGCCTGCAGCTTACCCTGGGGGCCAGAGTACTTC.

This clonotype has a count of ten or more. The CDR3 here is CASSLGDSWANEQYF. In DNA form, the CDR3 reads TGCGCCAGCAGCTTGGGGGACAGTTGGGCCAACGAGCAGTACTTC. The chain links TRBV5-1 to TRBJ2-7; TRBD1 agrees at 7 bases. V shed 0 bases, J shed 5 bases, and the junction held 8 bases outside the gene matches. Germline lookup yields CDR1 SGHRS and CDR2 YFSETQ. CDR3 length: 15 amino acids.

This clonotype was counted ten times or more. The chain employs TRBV19 and TRBJ1-1; maybe TRBD1 (6 bases). V lost 4 bases and J 5 bases, leaving 11 bases between the germline ends. Germline V lookup: CDR1 LNHDA, CDR2 SQIVND (reference sequence). The CDR3 contains 13 residues. CDR3: CASSNRERTEAFF. In DNA, the CDR3 is TGTGCCAGTAGTAACAGGGAAAGAACTGAAGCTTTCTTT.

As concerns this clonotype: This may be a read error: a much more frequent sequence differs by one nucleotide. The CDR3 loop is CASSVARRNTEAFF. The CDR3 DNA sequence: TGTGCCAGCAGCGTAGCCAGACGGAACACTGAAGCTTTCTTT. The chain has TRBV9 and TRBJ1-1; the D is unclear. V was trimmed by 0 bases and J by 1 base, leaving 7 bases between them. The CDR3 sequence is 14 residues long. Germline CDR1 SGDLS, CDR2 YYNGEE.

This clonotype has a count of ten or more. The CDR3 reads CASSFTGSSPLHF. Here the CDR3 DNA reads TGTGCCAGCAGTTTTACAGGGAGTTCACCCCTCCACTTT. The rearrangement joins TRBV12-3 or TRBV12-4 to TRBJ1-6, with D possibly TRBD1 on 6 matching bases. The CDR3 spans 13 residues. V dropped 3 bases and J dropped 9 bases, with 9 bases sitting between them.

There are many counts of this clonotype. V is TRBV27 and J is TRBJ1-1; possible D gene TRBD1, 6 bases. This CDR3 comprises 16 residues. Trimming left V 0 bases short and J 3 bases short, with 14 bases between. The germline CDR1 and CDR2 sequences are MNHEY and SMNVEV (reference sequence). This chain's CDR3 is CASSLSLRQAHTEAFF. DNA for the CDR3: TGTGCCAGCAGTTTATCATTACGACAGGCTCACACTGAAGCTTTCTTT.

The table lists this clonotype with many counts. The chain is built from TRBV7-8 and TRBJ1-2; D remains unclear. Germline V gene sequence: CDR1 SGHVS, CDR2 FQNEAQ. V lost 4 bases and J 3 bases, leaving 9 bases between the germline ends. The CDR3 runs to 13 residues. CDR3 protein: CASSSLGDYGYTF. CDR3 nucleotides: TGTGCCAGCAGCTCCCTCGGGGACTATGGCTACACCTTC.

This clonotype was picked up many times. V usage is TRBV6-1 and J usage is TRBJ2-7; TRBD1 matches 7 bases. V gave up 5 bases and J gave up 2 bases; unmatched junction bases: 6. Germline loops: CDR1 MNHNS, CDR2 SASEGT. This CDR3 is built from 14 residues. The CDR3 protein is CASSKGDSTYEQYF. The CDR3 DNA is TGTGCCAGCAGTAAGGGGGACAGTACCTACGAGCAGTACTTC.